A selection of T cell receptor beta chains follows, all from one sample in a study of T cells in Graves' hyperthyroidism and ophthalmopathy. TCRdb redid the calling of the multiplex PCR reads with MiXCR, one entry per CDR3 protein. The sample holds around 530,000 distinct CDR3 sequences, roughly 18% seen once. The source material was blood. These TCRs come from a young woman with Graves' ophthalmopathy. CDR3s include the opening cysteine and the closing phenylalanine or tryptophan. The order of the fields is D gene, V gene, J gene, clone size, CDR3 DNA, CDR3 protein. A D gene is named only where the DNA matches it firmly. Size tells how often a clone was seen (once, few, many) or the class of an expanded clone, and some rows leave it out.

D: NA
V: TRBV20-1
J: TRBJ1-6
size: few
DNA: TGCAGTGCTTCTCCAAATTCACCCCTCCACTTT
CDR3: CSASPNSPLHF

D: NA
V: TRBV18
J: TRBJ2-5
size: many
DNA: TGTGCCAGCTCACCGCCTGATTGGGAGACCCAGTACTTC
CDR3: CASSPPDWETQYF

D: TRBD1
V: TRBV29-1
J: TRBJ1-2
size: NA
DNA: TGCACCGAAAGGACAGGAGTTGATGGCTACACCTTC
CDR3: CTERTGVDGYTF

D: NA
V: TRBV6-1
J: TRBJ2-7
size: many
DNA: TGTGCCAGCAGTGTCCGGGACATCTACGAGCAGTACTTC
CDR3: CASSVRDIYEQYF

D: NA
V: TRBV5-1
J: TRBJ2-6
size: few
DNA: TGCGCCAGCAGCTTGTTCACTTGGGACCCGACCGGGGCCAACGTCCTGACTTTC
CDR3: CASSLFTWDPTGANVLTF

D: NA
V: TRBV27
J: TRBJ1-1
size: many
DNA: TGTGCCAGCAGTTTATCGCCCGGGCGGACTGAAGCTTTCTTT
CDR3: CASSLSPGRTEAFF

D: NA
V: TRBV5-6
J: TRBJ2-5
size: many
DNA: TGTGCCAGCAGCCCACAGGGAGGGGAGACCCAGTACTTC
CDR3: CASSPQGGETQYF

D: NA
V: TRBV30
J: TRBJ2-7
size: few
DNA: TGTGCCTGGCAGACCCTTGGGGGGAGCTCCTACGAGCAGTACTTC
CDR3: CAWQTLGGSSYEQYF

D: TRBD1
V: TRBV5-1
J: TRBJ1-2
size: few
DNA: TGCGCCACCAGACAGGGGTCTCACTATGGCTACACCTTC
CDR3: CATRQGSHYGYTF

D: TRBD2
V: TRBV6-1
J: TRBJ2-1
size: many
DNA: TGTGCCAGCAGTTCGACTAGCGGGGGCCTTAGGGAGCAGTTCTTC
CDR3: CASSSTSGGLREQFF

D: TRBD1
V: TRBV19
J: TRBJ2-2
size: NA
DNA: TGTGCCCTTGGGGGACAGGCTAACACCGGGGAGCTGTTTTTT
CDR3: CALGGQANTGELFF

D: TRBD2
V: TRBV5-5
J: TRBJ2-5
size: few
DNA: TGTGCCAGCAGCTTTACGCCGGGGGGGGAGACCCAGTACTTC
CDR3: CASSFTPGGETQYF

D: NA
V: TRBV28
J: TRBJ2-3
size: many
DNA: TGTGCCAGCAGTTTAGTGCAGGGAACAGATACGCAGTATTTT
CDR3: CASSLVQGTDTQYF

D: NA
V: TRBV14
J: TRBJ1-2
size: few
DNA: TGTGCCAGCAGCCAAACGACAACGGAGGCAGGGTTCTTCTATGGCTACACCTTC
CDR3: CASSQTTTEAGFFYGYTF

D: TRBD2
V: TRBV6-1
J: TRBJ2-3
size: many
DNA: TGTGCCAGCAGTGATTGGCGGGGGGGCACAGATACGCAGTATTTT
CDR3: CASSDWRGGTDTQYF

D: NA
V: TRBV9
J: TRBJ1-2
size: many
DNA: TGTGCCAGCAGCGTAGGCGTCAACTATGGCTACACCTTC
CDR3: CASSVGVNYGYTF

D: NA
V: TRBV28
J: TRBJ2-1
size: NA
DNA: TGTGCCAGCAGTTTACCAGGGGTCAATGAGCAGTTCTTC
CDR3: CASSLPGVNEQFF

D: NA
V: TRBV9
J: TRBJ2-5
size: many
DNA: TGTGCCAGCAGCGTTAGCCAAGCCCCCCGGGAGACCCAGTACTTC
CDR3: CASSVSQAPRETQYF

D: NA
V: TRBV6-1
J: TRBJ1-2
size: NA
DNA: TGTGCCAGCAGCATCGGACACCGCTATGGCTACACCTTC
CDR3: CASSIGHRYGYTF

D: TRBD1
V: TRBV12-3/TRBV12-4
J: TRBJ1-1
size: many
DNA: TGTGCCAGCAGCCAAACCGGGGCCAAGACAGGGGCTTTCTTT
CDR3: CASSQTGAKTGAFF

D: NA
V: TRBV5-6
J: TRBJ2-7
size: many
DNA: TGTGCCAGCAGCCGTCGCGGGGTAGATGAGCAGTACTTC
CDR3: CASSRRGVDEQYF

D: NA
V: TRBV19
J: TRBJ2-6
size: few
DNA: TGTGCCAGTAGTATAGACTCGGGAACTGGGGCCAACGTCCTGACTTTC
CDR3: CASSIDSGTGANVLTF

D: NA
V: TRBV6-1
J: TRBJ1-2
size: many
DNA: TGTGCCAGCATCTCAAGTCAGACGGTGCGAGCTAACTATGGCTACACCTTC
CDR3: CASISSQTVRANYGYTF

D: TRBD1
V: TRBV5-6
J: TRBJ1-1
size: NA
DNA: TGTGCCAGCAGCCCGGACAGGGGGGAGAACACTGAAGCTTTCTTT
CDR3: CASSPDRGENTEAFF

D: NA
V: TRBV11-2
J: TRBJ1-1
size: many
DNA: TGTGCCAGCAGCTTCGTTGCTGGGAGGGGGAACACTGAAGCTTTCTTT
CDR3: CASSFVAGRGNTEAFF

D: NA
V: TRBV14
J: TRBJ2-3
size: few
DNA: TGTGCCAGCAGCCAAGACGCTGGATCAGATACGCAGTATTTT
CDR3: CASSQDAGSDTQYF

D: NA
V: TRBV27
J: TRBJ1-6
size: many
DNA: TGTGCCAGACCGTACCTCTATAATTCACCCCTCCACTTT
CDR3: CARPYLYNSPLHF

D: TRBD2
V: TRBV2
J: TRBJ2-1
size: few
DNA: TGTGCCAGCAGTAAGCTCGGCGGGGGGGGCTCCTACAATGAGCAGTTCTTC
CDR3: CASSKLGGGGSYNEQFF

D: NA
V: TRBV11-2
J: TRBJ2-2
size: few
DNA: TGTGCCAGCAGCTTTGGCTTGGTCGGCACCGGGGAGCTGTTTTTT
CDR3: CASSFGLVGTGELFF

D: TRBD1
V: TRBV19
J: TRBJ1-2
size: NA
DNA: TGTGCCACCCAAACAGGGGGCGCAGGCGGCTACACCTTC
CDR3: CATQTGGAGGYTF

D: NA
V: TRBV3-1
J: TRBJ2-3
size: NA
DNA: TGTGCCAGCAGCCAAGTTAGCACAGATACGCAGTATTTT
CDR3: CASSQVSTDTQYF

D: NA
V: TRBV24-1
J: TRBJ2-1
size: many
DNA: TGTGCCACCAGTGACCGGTGGGGGGACCGGATGAGCTCCTACAATGAGCAGTTCTTC
CDR3: CATSDRWGDRMSSYNEQFF

D: TRBD2
V: TRBV7-3
J: TRBJ2-3
size: many
DNA: TGTGCCAGCAGCCCCCTTGGGCTAGCGGGGGGGCAGGGGGATACGCAGTATTTT
CDR3: CASSPLGLAGGQGDTQYF

D: TRBD2
V: TRBV6-2/TRBV6-3
J: TRBJ2-1
size: many
DNA: TGTGCCAGCAGTTACGGTCTAGCGGGGTACAATGAGCAGTTCTTC
CDR3: CASSYGLAGYNEQFF

D: NA
V: TRBV9
J: TRBJ1-1
size: many
DNA: TGTGCCAGCAGCGTAGCTGACAACACTGAAGCTTTCTTT
CDR3: CASSVADNTEAFF

D: NA
V: TRBV10-3
J: TRBJ1-3
size: NA
DNA: TGTGCCATCAGTGATAGGGTCTCTGGAAACACCATATATTTT
CDR3: CAISDRVSGNTIYF

D: NA
V: TRBV5-1
J: TRBJ2-7
size: many
DNA: TGCGCCAGCAGCTTGGGACTACGAGGCTACGAGCAGTACTTC
CDR3: CASSLGLRGYEQYF

D: NA
V: TRBV3-1
J: TRBJ1-2
size: few
DNA: TGTGCCAGCAGCCACGGACAACCGGCTAACTATGGCTACACCTTC
CDR3: CASSHGQPANYGYTF

D: TRBD2
V: TRBV19
J: TRBJ2-1
size: NA
DNA: TGTGCCAGTGGTCCCCGGTTAGCGGGGAGGTACAATGAGCAGTTCTTC
CDR3: CASGPRLAGRYNEQFF

D: TRBD1
V: TRBV20-1
J: TRBJ1-6
size: NA
DNA: TGCAGTGCTAGCCGGGACAGGGTAGAAGTTTCACCCCTCCACTTT
CDR3: CSASRDRVEVSPLHF

D: NA
V: TRBV3-1
J: TRBJ2-3
size: many
DNA: TGTGCCAGCAGTCCCGGAGCAGATACGCAGTATTTT
CDR3: CASSPGADTQYF

D: TRBD1
V: TRBV5-1
J: TRBJ2-7
size: NA
DNA: TGCGCCAGCAGCGGGACGACAGGGGGCGGAAACGAGCAGTACTTC
CDR3: CASSGTTGGGNEQYF

D: NA
V: TRBV10-1
J: TRBJ1-1
size: few
DNA: TGCGCCAGCAAAGGAGACATCAACACTGAAGCTTTCTTT
CDR3: CASKGDINTEAFF

D: NA
V: TRBV12-3/TRBV12-4
J: TRBJ1-5
size: many
DNA: TGTGCCAGCAGTTTCCTCAATACAGGGCAGTTTGAACAGCCCCAGCATTTT
CDR3: CASSFLNTGQFEQPQHF

D: TRBD2
V: TRBV6-2/TRBV6-3
J: TRBJ2-1
size: many
DNA: TGTGCCAGCATTAGCGGGGTGGAGGATGAGCAGTTCTTC
CDR3: CASISGVEDEQFF

D: NA
V: TRBV5-8
J: TRBJ1-2
size: many
DNA: TGTGCCAGCAGCTTTATGCAGGGGCTTGGCTACACCTTC
CDR3: CASSFMQGLGYTF

D: NA
V: TRBV4-2
J: TRBJ2-7
size: NA
DNA: TGTGCCAGCAGCCGAGTGGACCCTTTGCGGGGCACCTACGAGCAGTACTTC
CDR3: CASSRVDPLRGTYEQYF

D: TRBD2
V: TRBV7-2
J: TRBJ2-3
size: few
DNA: TGTGCCAGCAGCTTCCGACTAGCGGGCACAGATACGCAGTATTTT
CDR3: CASSFRLAGTDTQYF

D: NA
V: TRBV12-3/TRBV12-4
J: TRBJ2-7
size: many
DNA: TGTGCCAGCAGTTTGGCAGAAGGTGCGGACGAGCAGTACTTC
CDR3: CASSLAEGADEQYF

D: NA
V: TRBV6-2/TRBV6-3
J: TRBJ2-7
size: NA
DNA: TGTGCCAGCAGTTCAACCGGGACAAACGCCTACGAGCAGTACTTC
CDR3: CASSSTGTNAYEQYF

D: NA
V: TRBV6-2/TRBV6-3
J: TRBJ2-3
size: NA
DNA: TGTGCCAGCAGCCCCGACTTGGACCGGGCCACAGATACGCAGTATTTT
CDR3: CASSPDLDRATDTQYF

D: NA
V: TRBV28
J: TRBJ1-2
size: few
DNA: TGTGCCACCGCCGCGGCTAGGGACTGGCATGGCTACACCTTC
CDR3: CATAAARDWHGYTF

D: TRBD2
V: TRBV4-3
J: TRBJ2-7
size: NA
DNA: TGCGCCAGCAGCCAATCCCTTAGCGGGAGCTACAAGCAGTACTTC
CDR3: CASSQSLSGSYKQYF